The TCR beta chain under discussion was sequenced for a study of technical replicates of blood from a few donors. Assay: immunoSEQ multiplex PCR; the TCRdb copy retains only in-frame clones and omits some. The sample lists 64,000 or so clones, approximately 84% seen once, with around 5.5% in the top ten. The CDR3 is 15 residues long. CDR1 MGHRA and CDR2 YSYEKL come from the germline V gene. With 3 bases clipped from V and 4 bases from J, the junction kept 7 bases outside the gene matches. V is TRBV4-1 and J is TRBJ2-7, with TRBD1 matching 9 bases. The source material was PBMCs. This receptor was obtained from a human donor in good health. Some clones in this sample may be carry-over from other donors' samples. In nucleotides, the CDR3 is TGCGCCAGCAGCCACCCCGGACAGGGGACATACGAGCAGTACTTC. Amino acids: CASSHPGQGTYEQYF.